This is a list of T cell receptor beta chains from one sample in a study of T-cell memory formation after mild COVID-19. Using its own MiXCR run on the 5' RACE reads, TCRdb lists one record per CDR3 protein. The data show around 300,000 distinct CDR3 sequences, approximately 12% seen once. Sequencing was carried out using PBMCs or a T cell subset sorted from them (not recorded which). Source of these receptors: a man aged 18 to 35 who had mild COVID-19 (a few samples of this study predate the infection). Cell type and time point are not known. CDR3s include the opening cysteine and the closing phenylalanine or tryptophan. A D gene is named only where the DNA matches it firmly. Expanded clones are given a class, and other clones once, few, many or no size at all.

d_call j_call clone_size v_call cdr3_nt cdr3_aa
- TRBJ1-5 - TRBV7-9 TGTGCCAGCAGCTTTACGGATAGCAATCAGCCCCAGCATTTT CASSFTDSNQPQHF
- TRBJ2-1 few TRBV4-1 TGCGCCAGCAGACGAGAGCACCGGGGGTCCTACAATGAGCAGTTCTTC CASRREHRGSYNEQFF
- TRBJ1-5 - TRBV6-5 TGTGCCAGCAGTTACTCGATTTCAGGGAATCAGCCCCAGCATTTT CASSYSISGNQPQHF
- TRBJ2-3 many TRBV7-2 TGTGCCAGCAGCTTAGGGCAGGTCCACACAGATACGCAGTATTTT CASSLGQVHTDTQYF
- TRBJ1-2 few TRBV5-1 TGCGCCAGCAGCTCCGGCCGGAGACAGCCCCACTATGGCTACACCTTC CASSSGRRQPHYGYTF
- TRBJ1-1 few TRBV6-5 TGTGCCAGCAGTTACTCGAGCCCACGCGGGGGTCGGAGCAACACTGAAGCTTTCTTT CASSYSSPRGGRSNTEAFF
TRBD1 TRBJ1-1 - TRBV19 TGTGCCAGTAGTGGCAGGGGGACCACTGAAGCTTTCTTT CASSGRGTTEAFF
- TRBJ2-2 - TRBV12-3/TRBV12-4 TGTGCCAGCAACATAGGGGACAGCGGGGACCCACAGAACACAGGGGAGCTGTTTTTT CASNIGDSGDPQNTGELFF
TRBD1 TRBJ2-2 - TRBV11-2 TGTGCCAGCAGCGACGGACAGGGTCCCGGGGAGCTGTTTTTT CASSDGQGPGELFF
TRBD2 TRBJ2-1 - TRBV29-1 TGCAGCGTTGAAGTGGGGGACTACGCGAACAATGAGCAGTTCTTC CSVEVGDYANNEQFF
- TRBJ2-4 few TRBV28 TGTGCCAGCAGCCGACCTTCGGAGACCAAAAACATTCAGTACTTC CASSRPSETKNIQYF
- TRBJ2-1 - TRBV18 TGTGCCAGCTCACCAGGCGAGCGTTCCTACAATGAGCAGTTCTTC CASSPGERSYNEQFF
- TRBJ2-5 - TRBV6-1 TGTGCCAGCAAAATAGGGTTGCCTTCGGAGACCCAGTACTTC CASKIGLPSETQYF
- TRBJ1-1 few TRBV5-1 TGCGCCAGCAGCAGGAAGGGCATGAACACTGAAGCTTTCTTT CASSRKGMNTEAFF
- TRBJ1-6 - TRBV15 TGTGCCACCAGCAGAGATAGTCTTTCGAGTTCACCCCTCCACTTT CATSRDSLSSSPLHF
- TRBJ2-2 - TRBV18 TGTGCCAGCTCACCAATCTTGAACACCGGGGAGCTGTTTTTT CASSPILNTGELFF
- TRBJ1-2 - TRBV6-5 TGTGCCAGCAGTTACTCGTCCAGCGATAACTATGGCTACACCTTC CASSYSSSDNYGYTF
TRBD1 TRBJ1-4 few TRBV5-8 TGTGCCAGCAGCCCGATGCAGGGGGGACTCATAATTGAAAAACTGTTTTTT CASSPMQGGLIIEKLFF
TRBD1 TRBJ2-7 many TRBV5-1 TGCGCCAGCAGCCGGAGGACAGGGCAATACTCCTACGAGCAGTACTTC CASSRRTGQYSYEQYF
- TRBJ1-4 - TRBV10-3 TGTGCCATCAGTGAGTCGATAGGTGAAAAACTGTTTTTT CAISESIGEKLFF
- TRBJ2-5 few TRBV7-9 TGTGCCAGCAGTACCGAGAGCCGTTTCGAGACCCAGTACTTC CASSTESRFETQYF
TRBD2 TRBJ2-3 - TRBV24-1 TGTGCCACCAGTGAAACGACTAGCGGGGGATCCCGCACAGATACGCAGTATTTT CATSETTSGGSRTDTQYF
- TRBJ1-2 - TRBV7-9 TGTGCCAGCAGCTTAGGTTCAGAAAACTATGGCTACACCTTC CASSLGSENYGYTF
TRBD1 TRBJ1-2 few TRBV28 TGTGCCAGCAGCTCAGGGGGACGGGGCTATGGCTACACCTTC CASSSGGRGYGYTF
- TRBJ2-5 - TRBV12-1 TGTGCCAGCAGCTCCCCTAAAGTCGAGCGGGGGGAAGAGACCCAGTACTTC CASSSPKVERGEETQYF
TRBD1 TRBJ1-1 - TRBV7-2 TGTGCCAGCAGCCAGGGGGCCTGGCGGAGGGCTTTCTTT CASSQGAWRRAFF
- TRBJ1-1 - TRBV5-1 TGCGCCAGCAGCCCCGAGGGGGGAATGAACACTGAAGCTTTCTTT CASSPEGGMNTEAFF
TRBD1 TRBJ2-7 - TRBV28 TGTGCCAGCAGTTTACCAGGGGGCTACGAGCAGTACTTC CASSLPGGYEQYF
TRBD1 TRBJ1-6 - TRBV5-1 TGCGCCAGCAGCCCTACAGGGGCGAAGAGGGCTTCACCCCTCCACTTT CASSPTGAKRASPLHF
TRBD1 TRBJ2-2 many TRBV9 TGTGCCAGCAGCGTAGCTCCGGGACAGCTCACCGGGGAGCTGTTTTTT CASSVAPGQLTGELFF
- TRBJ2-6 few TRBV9 TGTGCCAGCAGCGTCGGCGACTCTGGGGCCAACGTCCTGACTTTC CASSVGDSGANVLTF
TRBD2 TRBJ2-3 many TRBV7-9 TGTGCCAGCAGCTTACCTCGCGGGGGGGCCGGAGATACGCAGTATTTT CASSLPRGGAGDTQYF
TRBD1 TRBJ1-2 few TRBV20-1 TGCAGTGCTTTCGCCGACAGGGTCTATGGCTACACCTTC CSAFADRVYGYTF
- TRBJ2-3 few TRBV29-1 TGCAGCACCCGAGACCCGTTTAGCACAGATACGCAGTATTTT CSTRDPFSTDTQYF
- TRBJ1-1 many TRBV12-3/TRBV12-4 TGTGCCAGCAGCCTTCGGGGGGCGACTGAAGCTTTCTTT CASSLRGATEAFF
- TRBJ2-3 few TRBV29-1 TGCAGCGTCGTTCCGTGGGGCATTGCCACAGATACGCAGTATTTT CSVVPWGIATDTQYF
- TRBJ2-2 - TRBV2 TGTGCCAGCAGTGTTCTCGGGGAGCTGTTTTTT CASSVLGELFF
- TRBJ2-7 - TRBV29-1 TGCAGCGCCCGAACGCAATCCTACGAGCAGTACTTC CSARTQSYEQYF
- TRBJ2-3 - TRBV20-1 TGCAGTGCTAGCAGGGCTAGCGGCACAGATACGCAGTATTTT CSASRASGTDTQYF
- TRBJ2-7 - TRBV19 TGTGCCAGTAGTGGGGGAGGTTTAATCGAGCAGTACTTC CASSGGGLIEQYF
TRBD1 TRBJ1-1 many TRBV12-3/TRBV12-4 TGTGCCAGCACCACGACAGGGGGTGACACTGAAGCTTTCTTT CASTTTGGDTEAFF
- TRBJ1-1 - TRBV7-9 TGTGCCAGCAGCTCTCAAAGGGTTGAAGCTTTCTTT CASSSQRVEAFF
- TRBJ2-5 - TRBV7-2 TGTGCCAGCATCGTCTCCCTCCGGGAAGAGACCCAGTACTTC CASIVSLREETQYF
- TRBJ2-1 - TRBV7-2 TGTGCCAGCAGCGTCCAGCCCAGCTCCTACAATGAGCAGTTCTTC CASSVQPSSYNEQFF
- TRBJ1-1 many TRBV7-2 TGTGCCAGCAGCCTACCCTACAGGGATACTGAAGCTTTCTTT CASSLPYRDTEAFF
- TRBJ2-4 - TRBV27 TGTGCCAGCAGTTTAAGGAACACAGGGCGTCCGCGCATTCAGTACTTC CASSLRNTGRPRIQYF
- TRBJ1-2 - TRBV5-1 TGCGCCAGCAGCTTGGCTGCGGGCGAGAATGGCTACACCTTC CASSLAAGENGYTF
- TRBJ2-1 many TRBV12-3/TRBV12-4 TGTGCCAGCAGCTTGACTTCCTACAATGAGCAGTTCTTC CASSLTSYNEQFF
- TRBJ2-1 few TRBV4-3 TGCGCCAGCAGCCAAGATGATCATGGGGGGAACAATGAGCAGTTCTTC CASSQDDHGGNNEQFF
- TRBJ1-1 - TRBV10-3 TGTGCCATCAGTGTCCAGGGACGGGGGAACACTGAAGCTTTCTTT CAISVQGRGNTEAFF
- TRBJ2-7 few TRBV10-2 TGCGCCAGCAGTGAGACCAGTGGGGACTCAGAGCAGTACTTC CASSETSGDSEQYF
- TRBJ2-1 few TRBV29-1 TGCAGCGTTGAAGAAGGGCCCCGTTCCTACAATGAGCAGTTCTTC CSVEEGPRSYNEQFF
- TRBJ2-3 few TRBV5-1 TGCGCCAGCAGCCCCGGAATCCAAAGCGGATCCAGGGATACGCAGTATTTT CASSPGIQSGSRDTQYF
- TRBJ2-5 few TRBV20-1 TGCAGTGCTCGAGACAGTTTATTAGAGACCCAGTACTTC CSARDSLLETQYF
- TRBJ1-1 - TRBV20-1 TGCAGTGCTAGGGCCGGGACGGCGAACACTGAAGCTTTCTTT CSARAGTANTEAFF
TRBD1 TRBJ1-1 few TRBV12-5 TGTGCTAGTGGTCCGGGGACAGGGGTCACTGAAGCTTTCTTT CASGPGTGVTEAFF
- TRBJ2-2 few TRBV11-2 TGTGCCAGCAGCTGGGTCAGGAACTCCGGGGAGCTGTTTTTT CASSWVRNSGELFF
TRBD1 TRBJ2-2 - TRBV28 TGTGCCAGCAGTTTTCTACGGTTACAGGGGGCGACCGGGGAGCTGTTTTTT CASSFLRLQGATGELFF